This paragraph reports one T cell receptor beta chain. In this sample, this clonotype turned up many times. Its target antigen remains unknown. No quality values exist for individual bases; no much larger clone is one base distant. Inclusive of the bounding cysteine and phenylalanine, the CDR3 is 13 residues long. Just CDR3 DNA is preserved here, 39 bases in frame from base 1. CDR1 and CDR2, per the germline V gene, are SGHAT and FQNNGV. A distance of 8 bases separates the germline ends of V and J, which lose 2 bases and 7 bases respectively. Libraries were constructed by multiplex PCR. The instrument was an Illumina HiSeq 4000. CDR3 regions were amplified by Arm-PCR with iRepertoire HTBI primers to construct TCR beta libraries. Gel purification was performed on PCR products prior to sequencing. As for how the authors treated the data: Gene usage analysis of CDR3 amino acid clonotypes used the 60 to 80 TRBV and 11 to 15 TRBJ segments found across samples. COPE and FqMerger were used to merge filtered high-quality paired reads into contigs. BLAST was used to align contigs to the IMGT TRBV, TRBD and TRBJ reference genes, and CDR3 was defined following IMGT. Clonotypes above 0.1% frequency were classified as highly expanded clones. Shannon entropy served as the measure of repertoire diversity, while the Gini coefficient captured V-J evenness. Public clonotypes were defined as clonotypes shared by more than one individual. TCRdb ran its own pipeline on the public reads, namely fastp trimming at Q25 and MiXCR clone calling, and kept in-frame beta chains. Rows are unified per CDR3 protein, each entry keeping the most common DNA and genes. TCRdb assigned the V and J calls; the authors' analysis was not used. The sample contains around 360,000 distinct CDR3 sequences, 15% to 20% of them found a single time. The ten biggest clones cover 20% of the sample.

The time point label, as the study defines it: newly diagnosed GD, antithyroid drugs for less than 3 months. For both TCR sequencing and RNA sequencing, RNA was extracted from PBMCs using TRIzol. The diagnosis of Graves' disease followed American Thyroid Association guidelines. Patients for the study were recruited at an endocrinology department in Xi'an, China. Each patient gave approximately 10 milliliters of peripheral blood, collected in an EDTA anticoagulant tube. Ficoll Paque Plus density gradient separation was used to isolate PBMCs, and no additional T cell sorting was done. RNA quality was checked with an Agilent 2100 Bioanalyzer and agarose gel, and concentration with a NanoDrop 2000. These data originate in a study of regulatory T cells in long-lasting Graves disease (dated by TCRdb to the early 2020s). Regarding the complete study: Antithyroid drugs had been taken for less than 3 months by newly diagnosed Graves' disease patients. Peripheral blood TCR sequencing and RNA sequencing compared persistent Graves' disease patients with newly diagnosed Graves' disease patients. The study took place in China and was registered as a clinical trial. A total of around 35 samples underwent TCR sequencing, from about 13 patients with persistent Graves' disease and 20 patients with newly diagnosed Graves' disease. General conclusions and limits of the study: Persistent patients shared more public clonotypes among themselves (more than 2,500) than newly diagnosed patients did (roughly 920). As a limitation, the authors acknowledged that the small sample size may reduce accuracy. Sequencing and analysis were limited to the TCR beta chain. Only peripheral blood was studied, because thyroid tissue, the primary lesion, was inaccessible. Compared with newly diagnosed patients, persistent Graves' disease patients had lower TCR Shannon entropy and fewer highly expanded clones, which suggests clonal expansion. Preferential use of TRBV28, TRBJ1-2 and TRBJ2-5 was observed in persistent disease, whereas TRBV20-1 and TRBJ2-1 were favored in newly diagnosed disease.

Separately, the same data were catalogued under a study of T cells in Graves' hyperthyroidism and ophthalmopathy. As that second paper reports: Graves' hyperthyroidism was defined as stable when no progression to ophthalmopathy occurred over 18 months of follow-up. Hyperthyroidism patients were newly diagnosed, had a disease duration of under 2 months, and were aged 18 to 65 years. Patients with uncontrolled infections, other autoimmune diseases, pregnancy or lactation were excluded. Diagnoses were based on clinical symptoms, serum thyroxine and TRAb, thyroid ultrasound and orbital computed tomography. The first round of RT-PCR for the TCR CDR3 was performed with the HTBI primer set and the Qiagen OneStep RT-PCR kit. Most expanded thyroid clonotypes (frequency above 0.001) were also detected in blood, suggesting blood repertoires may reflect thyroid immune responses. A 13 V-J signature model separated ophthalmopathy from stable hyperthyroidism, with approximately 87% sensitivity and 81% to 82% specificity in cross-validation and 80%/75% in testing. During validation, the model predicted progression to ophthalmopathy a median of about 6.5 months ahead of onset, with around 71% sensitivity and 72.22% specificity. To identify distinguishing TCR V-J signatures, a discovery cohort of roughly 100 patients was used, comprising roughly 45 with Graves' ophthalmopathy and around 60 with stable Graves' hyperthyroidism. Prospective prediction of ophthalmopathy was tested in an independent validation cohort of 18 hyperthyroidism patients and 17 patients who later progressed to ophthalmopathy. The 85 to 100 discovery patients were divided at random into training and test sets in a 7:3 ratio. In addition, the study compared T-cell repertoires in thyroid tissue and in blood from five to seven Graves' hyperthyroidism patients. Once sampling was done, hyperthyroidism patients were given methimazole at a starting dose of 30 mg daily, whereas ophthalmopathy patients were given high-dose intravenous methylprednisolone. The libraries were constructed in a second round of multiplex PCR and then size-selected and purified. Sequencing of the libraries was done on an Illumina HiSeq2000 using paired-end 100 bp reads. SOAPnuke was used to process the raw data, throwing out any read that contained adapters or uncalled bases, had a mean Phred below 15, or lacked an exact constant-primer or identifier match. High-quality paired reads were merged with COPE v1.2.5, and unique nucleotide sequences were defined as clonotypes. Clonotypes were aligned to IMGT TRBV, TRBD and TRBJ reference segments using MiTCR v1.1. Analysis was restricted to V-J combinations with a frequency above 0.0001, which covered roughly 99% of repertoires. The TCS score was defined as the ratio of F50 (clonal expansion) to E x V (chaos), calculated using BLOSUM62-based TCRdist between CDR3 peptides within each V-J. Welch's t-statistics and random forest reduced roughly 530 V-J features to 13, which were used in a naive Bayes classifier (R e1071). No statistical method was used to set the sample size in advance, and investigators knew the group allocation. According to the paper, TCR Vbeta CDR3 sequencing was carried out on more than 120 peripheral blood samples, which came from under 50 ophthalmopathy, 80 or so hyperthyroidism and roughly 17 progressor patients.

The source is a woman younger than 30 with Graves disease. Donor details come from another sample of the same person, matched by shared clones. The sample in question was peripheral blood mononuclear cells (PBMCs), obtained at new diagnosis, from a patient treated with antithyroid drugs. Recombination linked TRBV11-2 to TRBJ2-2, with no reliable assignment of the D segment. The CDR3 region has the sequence CASSLSGLGELFF. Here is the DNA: TGTGCCAGCAGCTTATCCGGGCTCGGGGAGCTGTTTTTT.